This is a list of T cell receptor beta chains from one sample in a study of regulatory T cells in long-lasting Graves disease. TCRdb re-analysed the multiplex PCR reads in MiXCR, keeping a single row per CDR3 protein. The data contain some 340,000 distinct CDR3 sequences, over 9.5% of them singletons. These same data were also listed under a study on T cells in Graves' hyperthyroidism and ophthalmopathy.

The sequenced sample was peripheral blood mononuclear cells (PBMCs), obtained at new diagnosis, from a patient treated with antithyroid drugs. These receptors all come from a woman aged 18-35 years with Graves disease. The CDR3 runs from the conserved cysteine through the conserved F or W. The D gene is left open where the match is weak. Clone sizes are given selectively: once, few, many, or a class where the clone is expanded.

v_gene	abundance	j_gene	d_gene	CDR3nt	CDR3aa
TRBV19	.	TRBJ1-1	TRBD1	TGTGCCAGTAGAAGCCACCAGGGGGGGGCCACTGAAGCTTTCTTT	CASRSHQGGATEAFF
TRBV14	many	TRBJ2-3	TRBD1	TGTGCCAGCAGCCAATACAGGGGAAGGGTCACAGATACGCAGTATTTT	CASSQYRGRVTDTQYF
TRBV7-2	.	TRBJ2-7	.	TGTGCCAGCATGCTTTTCCAGAATGCCTACGAGCAGTACTTC	CASMLFQNAYEQYF
TRBV28	many	TRBJ1-4	.	TGTGCCAGCAACGAGGGAATAAATGAAAAACTGTTTTTT	CASNEGINEKLFF
TRBV7-9	many	TRBJ1-1	.	TGTGCCAGCAGTTCGGGACCGGAGAGGGCTTTCTTT	CASSSGPERAFF
TRBV12-3/TRBV12-4	.	TRBJ1-1	.	TGTGCCACCACCCAGGTAACTGAAGCTTTCTTT	CATTQVTEAFF
TRBV6-5	.	TRBJ1-2	TRBD1	TGTGCCAGCAGTTACGCGGGACAGGGACTCTATGGCTACACCTTC	CASSYAGQGLYGYTF
TRBV3-1	many	TRBJ2-5	.	TGTGCCAGCAGCCAGATACCGATGGGCCAAGAGACCCAGTACTTC	CASSQIPMGQETQYF
TRBV11-2	many	TRBJ2-1	.	TGTGCCAGCAGCTTGGGATGGGATGAGCAGTTCTTC	CASSLGWDEQFF
TRBV7-3	few	TRBJ2-3	TRBD2	TGTGCCAGCAGCTTAACCGCTGGGCTAGCGGGAGGGCGAGTAGATACGCAGTATTTT	CASSLTAGLAGGRVDTQYF
TRBV20-1	many	TRBJ1-1	TRBD1	TGCAGTGCGTGGGACAGCATAGACACTGAAGCTTTCTTT	CSAWDSIDTEAFF
TRBV28	many	TRBJ1-4	.	TGTGCCAGCAGCCAGACTGTCATCGCGGGGTATGAAAAACTGTTTTTT	CASSQTVIAGYEKLFF
TRBV6-1	many	TRBJ1-6	.	TGTGCCAGCAGACGAATTACAGGGACGAGGAATTCACCCCTCCACTTT	CASRRITGTRNSPLHF